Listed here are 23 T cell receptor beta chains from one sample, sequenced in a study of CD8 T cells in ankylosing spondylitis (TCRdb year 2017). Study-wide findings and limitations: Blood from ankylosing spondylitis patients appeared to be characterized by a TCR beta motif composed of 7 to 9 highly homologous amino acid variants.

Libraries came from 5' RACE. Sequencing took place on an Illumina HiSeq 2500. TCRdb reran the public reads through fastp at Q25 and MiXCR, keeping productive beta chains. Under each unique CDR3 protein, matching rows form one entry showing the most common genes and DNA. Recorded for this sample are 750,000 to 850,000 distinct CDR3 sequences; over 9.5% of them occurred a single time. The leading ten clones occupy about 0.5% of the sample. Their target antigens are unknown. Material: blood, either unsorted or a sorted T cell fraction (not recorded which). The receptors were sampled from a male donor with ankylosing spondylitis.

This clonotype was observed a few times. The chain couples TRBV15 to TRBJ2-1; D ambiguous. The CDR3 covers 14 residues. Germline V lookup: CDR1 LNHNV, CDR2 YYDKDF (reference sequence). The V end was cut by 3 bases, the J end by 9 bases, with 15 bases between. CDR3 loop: CATSSLVRVGEQFF. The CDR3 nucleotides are TGTGCCACCAGCAGTCTTGTTCGGGTAGGTGAGCAGTTCTTC. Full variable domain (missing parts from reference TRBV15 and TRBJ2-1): DAMVIQNPRYQVTQFGKPVTLSCSQTLNHNVMYWYQQKSSQAPKLLFHYYDKDFNNEADTPDNFQSRRPNTSFCFLDIRSPGLGDTAMYLCATSSLVRVGEQFFGPGTRLTVL.

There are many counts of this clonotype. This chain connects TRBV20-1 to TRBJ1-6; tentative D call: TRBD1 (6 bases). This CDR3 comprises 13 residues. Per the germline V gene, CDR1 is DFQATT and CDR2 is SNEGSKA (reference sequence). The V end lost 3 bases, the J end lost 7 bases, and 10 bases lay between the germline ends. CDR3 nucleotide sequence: TGCAGTGCTAGCCCGGACAGAAATTCACCCCTCCACTTT. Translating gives CSASPDRNSPLHF.

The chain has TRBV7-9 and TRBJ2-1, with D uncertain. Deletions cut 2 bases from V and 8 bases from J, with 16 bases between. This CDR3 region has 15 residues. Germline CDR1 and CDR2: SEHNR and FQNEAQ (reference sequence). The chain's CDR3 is CASSLQYAGGHEQFF. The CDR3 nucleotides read TGTGCCAGCAGCTTACAGTACGCCGGCGGTCATGAGCAGTTCTTC.

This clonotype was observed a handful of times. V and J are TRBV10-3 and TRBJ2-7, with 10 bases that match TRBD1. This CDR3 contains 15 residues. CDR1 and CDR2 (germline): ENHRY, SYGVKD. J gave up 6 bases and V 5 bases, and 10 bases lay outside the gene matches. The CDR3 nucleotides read TGTGCCATCAGTACACGACAGGGGGCAATATCCGAGCAGTACTTC. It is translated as CAISTRQGAISEQYF.

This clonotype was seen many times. In DNA form, the CDR3 reads TGCAGTGCTAGACCGCCCGGGCGGGGCGCGGGGGCTGAAGCTTTCTTT. Protein: CSARPPGRGAGAEAFF. This chain links TRBV20-1 with TRBJ1-1; possibly TRBD1 for D (5 bases). The CDR3 runs to 16 residues. In germline, CDR1 is DFQATT, CDR2 SNEGSKA (reference sequence). Trimming cost V 2 bases and J 6 bases, with 22 bases left between them.

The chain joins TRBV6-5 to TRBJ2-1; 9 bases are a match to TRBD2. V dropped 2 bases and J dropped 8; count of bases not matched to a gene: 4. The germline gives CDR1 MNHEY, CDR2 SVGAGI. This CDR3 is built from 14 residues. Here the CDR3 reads CASSYVAGDDEQFF. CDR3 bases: TGTGCCAGCAGTTACGTAGCGGGAGACGATGAGCAGTTCTTC.

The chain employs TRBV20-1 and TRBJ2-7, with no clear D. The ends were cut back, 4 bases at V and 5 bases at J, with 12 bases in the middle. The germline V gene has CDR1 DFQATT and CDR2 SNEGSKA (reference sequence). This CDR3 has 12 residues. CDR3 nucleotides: TGCAGTGCTAAGAGTAGGGAAAACGAGCAGTACTTC. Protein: CSAKSRENEQYF.

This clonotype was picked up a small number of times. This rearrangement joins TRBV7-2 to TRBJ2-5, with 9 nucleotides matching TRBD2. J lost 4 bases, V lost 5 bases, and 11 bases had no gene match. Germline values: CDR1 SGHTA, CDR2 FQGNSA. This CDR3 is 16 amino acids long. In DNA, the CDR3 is TGTGCCAGCAGCCCAAGGCGGGCGGGAGGGCTAGAGACCCAGTACTTC. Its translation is CASSPRRAGGLETQYF.

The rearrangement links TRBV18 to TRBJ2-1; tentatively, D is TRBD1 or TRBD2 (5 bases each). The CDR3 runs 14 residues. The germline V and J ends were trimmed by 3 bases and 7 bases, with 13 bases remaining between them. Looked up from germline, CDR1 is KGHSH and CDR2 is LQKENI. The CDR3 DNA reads TGTGCCAGCTCACCTCGCCTTGGGACGAATGAGCAGTTCTTC. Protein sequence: CASSPRLGTNEQFF.

The CDR3 sequence is CATSDTGGETQYF. The CDR3 DNA is TGTGCCACCAGTGATACGGGGGGGGAGACCCAGTACTTC. V gene TRBV24-1 combines with J gene TRBJ2-5; TRBD2 aligns across 8 bases. The CDR3 contains 13 residues. With 3 bases clipped from V and 5 bases from J, the junction kept 1 base outside the gene matches. Germline assignment: CDR1 KGHDR and CDR2 SFDVKD.

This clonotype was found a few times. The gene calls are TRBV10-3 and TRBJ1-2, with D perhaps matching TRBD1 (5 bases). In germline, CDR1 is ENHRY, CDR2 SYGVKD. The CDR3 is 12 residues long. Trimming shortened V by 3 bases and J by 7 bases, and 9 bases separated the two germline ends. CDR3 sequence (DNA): TGTGCCATCAGTGACGGGGGGACTGGCTACACCTTC. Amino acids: CAISDGGTGYTF.

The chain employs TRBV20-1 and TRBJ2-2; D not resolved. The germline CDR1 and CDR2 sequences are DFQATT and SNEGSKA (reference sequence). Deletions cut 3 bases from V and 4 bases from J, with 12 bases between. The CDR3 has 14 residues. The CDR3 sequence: CSASRSSLTGELFF. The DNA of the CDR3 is TGCAGTGCTAGTCGCAGTTCACTCACCGGGGAGCTGTTTTTT.

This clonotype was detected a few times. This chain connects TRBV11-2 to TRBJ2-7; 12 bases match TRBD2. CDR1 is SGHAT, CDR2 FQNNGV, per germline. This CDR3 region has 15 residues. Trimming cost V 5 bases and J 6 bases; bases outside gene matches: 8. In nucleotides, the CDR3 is TGTGCCAGCAGCCCTGGACTAGCGGGAAGAGCCGAGCAGTACTTC. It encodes CASSPGLAGRAEQYF.

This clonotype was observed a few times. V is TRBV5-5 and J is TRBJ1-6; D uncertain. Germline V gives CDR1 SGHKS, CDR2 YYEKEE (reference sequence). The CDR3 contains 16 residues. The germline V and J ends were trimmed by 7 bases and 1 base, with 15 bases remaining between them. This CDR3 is CASSFGEGSYNSPLHF. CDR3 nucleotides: TGTGCCAGCTCCTTCGGGGAGGGATCCTATAATTCACCCCTCCACTTT.

The CDR3 sequence is CASRRERGFEAFF. The CDR3 DNA reads as TGTGCCAGCAGACGCGAACGGGGGTTTGAAGCTTTCTTT. The chain joins TRBV6-2 or TRBV6-3 to TRBJ1-1; a weak D match, TRBD1 (5 bases). CDR3 size: 13 residues. CDR1 and CDR2 from the germline V gene are MNHEY and SVGEGT. The ends were cut back, 6 bases at V and 7 bases at J, with 15 bases in the middle.

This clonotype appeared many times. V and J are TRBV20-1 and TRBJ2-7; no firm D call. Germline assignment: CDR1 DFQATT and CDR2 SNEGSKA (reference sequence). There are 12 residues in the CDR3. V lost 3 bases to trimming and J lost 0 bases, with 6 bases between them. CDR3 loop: CSASPDSYEQYF. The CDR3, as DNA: TGCAGTGCTAGCCCAGACTCCTACGAGCAGTACTTC.

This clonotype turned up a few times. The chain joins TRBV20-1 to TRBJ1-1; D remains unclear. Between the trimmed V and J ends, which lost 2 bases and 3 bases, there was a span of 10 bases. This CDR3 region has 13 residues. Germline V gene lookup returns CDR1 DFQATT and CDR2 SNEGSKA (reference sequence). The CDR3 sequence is CSARSDSDTEAFF. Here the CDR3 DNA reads TGCAGTGCTAGAAGCGATTCGGACACTGAAGCTTTCTTT.

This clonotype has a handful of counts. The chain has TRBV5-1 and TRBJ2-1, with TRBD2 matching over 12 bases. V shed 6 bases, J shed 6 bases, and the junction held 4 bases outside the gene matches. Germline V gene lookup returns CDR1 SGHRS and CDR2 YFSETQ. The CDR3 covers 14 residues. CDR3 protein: CASTLTSGSNEQFF. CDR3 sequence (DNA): TGCGCCAGCACGCTGACTAGCGGGAGCAATGAGCAGTTCTTC.

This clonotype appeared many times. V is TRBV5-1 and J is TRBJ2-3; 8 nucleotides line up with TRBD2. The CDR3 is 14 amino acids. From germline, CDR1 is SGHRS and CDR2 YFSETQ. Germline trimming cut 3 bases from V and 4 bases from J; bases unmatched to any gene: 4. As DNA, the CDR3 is TGCGCCAGCAGCTCACTAGCGGAGGCAGATACGCAGTATTTT. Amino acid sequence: CASSSLAEADTQYF.

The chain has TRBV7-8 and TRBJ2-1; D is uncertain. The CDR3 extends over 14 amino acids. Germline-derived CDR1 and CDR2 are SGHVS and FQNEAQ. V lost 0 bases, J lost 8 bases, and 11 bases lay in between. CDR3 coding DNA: TGTGCCAGCAGCTTAGCATCTGAGTTCTATGAGCAGTTCTTC. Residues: CASSLASEFYEQFF.

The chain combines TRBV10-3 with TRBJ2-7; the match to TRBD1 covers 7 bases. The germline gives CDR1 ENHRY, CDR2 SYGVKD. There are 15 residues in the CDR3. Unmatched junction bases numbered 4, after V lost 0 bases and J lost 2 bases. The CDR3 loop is CAISESGDRAYEQYF. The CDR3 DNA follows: TGTGCCATCAGTGAGTCTGGGGACAGAGCCTACGAGCAGTACTTC.

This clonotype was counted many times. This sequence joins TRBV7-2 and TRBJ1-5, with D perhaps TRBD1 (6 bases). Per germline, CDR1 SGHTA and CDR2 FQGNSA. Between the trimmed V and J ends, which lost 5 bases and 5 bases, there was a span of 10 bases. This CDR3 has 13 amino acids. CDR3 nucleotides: TGTGCCAGCAGCATACAGGGATATCAGCCCCAGCATTTT. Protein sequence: CASSIQGYQPQHF. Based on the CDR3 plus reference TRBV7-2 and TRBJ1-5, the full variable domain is GAGVSQSPSNKVTEKGKDVELRCDPISGHTALYWYRQSLGQGLEFLIYFQGNSAPDKSGLPSDRFSAERTGGSVSTLTIQRTQQEDSAVYLCASSIQGYQPQHFGDGTRLSIL.

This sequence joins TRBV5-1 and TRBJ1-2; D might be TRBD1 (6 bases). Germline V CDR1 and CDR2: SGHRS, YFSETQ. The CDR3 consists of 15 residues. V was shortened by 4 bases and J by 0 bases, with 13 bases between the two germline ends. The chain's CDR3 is CASSRGTNTNYGYTF. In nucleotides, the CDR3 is TGCGCCAGCAGCCGGGGGACAAATACTAACTATGGCTACACCTTC. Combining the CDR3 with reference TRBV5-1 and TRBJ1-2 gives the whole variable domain KAGVTQTPRYLIKTRGQQVTLSCSPISGHRSVSWYQQTPGQGLQFLFEYFSETQRNKGNFPGRFSGRQFSNSRSEMNVSTLELGDSALYLCASSRGTNTNYGYTFGSGTRLTVV.